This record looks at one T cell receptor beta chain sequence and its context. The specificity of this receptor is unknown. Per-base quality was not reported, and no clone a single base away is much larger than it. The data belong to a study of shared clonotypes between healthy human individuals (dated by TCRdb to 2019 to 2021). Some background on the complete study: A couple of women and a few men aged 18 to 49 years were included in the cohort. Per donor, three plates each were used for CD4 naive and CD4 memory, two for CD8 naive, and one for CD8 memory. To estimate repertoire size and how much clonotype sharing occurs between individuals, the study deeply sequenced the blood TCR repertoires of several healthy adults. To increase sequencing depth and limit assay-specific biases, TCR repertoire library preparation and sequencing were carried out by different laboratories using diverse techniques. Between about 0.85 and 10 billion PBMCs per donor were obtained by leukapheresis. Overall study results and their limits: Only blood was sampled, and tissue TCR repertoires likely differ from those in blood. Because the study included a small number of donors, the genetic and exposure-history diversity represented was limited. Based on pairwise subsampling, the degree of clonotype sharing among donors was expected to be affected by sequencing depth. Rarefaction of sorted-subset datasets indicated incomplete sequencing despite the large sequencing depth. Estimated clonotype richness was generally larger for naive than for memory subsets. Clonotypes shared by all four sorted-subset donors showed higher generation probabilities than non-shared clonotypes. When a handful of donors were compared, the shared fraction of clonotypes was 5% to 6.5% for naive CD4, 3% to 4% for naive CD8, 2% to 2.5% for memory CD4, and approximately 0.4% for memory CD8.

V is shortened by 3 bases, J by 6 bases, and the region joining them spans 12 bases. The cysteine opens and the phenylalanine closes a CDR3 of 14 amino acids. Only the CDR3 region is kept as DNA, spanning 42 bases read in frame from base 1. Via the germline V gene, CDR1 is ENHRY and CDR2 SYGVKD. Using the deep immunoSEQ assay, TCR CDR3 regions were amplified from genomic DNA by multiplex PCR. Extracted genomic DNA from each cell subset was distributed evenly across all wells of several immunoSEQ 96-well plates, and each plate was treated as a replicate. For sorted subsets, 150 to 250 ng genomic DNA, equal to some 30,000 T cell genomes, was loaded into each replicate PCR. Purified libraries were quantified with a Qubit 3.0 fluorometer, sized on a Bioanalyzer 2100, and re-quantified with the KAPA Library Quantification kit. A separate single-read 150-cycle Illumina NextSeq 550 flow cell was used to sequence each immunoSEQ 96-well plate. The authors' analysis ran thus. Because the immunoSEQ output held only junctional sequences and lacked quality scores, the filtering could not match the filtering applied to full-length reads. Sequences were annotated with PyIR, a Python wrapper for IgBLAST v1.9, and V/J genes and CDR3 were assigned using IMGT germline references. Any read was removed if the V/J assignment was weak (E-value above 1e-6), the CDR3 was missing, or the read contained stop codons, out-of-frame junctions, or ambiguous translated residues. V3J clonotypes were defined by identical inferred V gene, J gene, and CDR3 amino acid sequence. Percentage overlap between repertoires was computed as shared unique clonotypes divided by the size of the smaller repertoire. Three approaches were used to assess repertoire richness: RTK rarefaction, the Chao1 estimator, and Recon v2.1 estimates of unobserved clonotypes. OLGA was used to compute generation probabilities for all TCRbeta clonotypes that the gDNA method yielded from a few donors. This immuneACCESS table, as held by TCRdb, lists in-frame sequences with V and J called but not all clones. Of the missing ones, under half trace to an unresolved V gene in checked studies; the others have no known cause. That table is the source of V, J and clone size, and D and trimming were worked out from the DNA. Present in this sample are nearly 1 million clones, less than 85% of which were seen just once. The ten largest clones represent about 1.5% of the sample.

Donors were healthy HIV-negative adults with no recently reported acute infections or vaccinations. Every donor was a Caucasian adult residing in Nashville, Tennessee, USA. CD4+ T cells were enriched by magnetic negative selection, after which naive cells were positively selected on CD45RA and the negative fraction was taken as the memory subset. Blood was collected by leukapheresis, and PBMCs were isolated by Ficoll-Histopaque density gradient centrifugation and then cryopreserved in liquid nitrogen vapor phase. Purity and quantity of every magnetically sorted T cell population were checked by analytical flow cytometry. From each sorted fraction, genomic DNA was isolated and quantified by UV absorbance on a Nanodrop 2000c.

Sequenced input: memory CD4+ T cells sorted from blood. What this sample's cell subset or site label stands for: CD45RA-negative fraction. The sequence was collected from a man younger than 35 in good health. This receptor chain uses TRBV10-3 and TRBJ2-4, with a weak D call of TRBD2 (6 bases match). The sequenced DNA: TGTGCCATCAGTGAAAGTGGAGGGAGAAACATTCAGTACTTC. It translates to CAISESGGRNIQYF.